This TCR beta chain was retrieved from a study of cytomegalovirus exposure and HLA in healthy donors. Whole-study context: T cells numbering around 190 million yielded some 110 million unique TCR beta sequences in an earlier analysis. Most donors, 80% to 90% of 398 genotyped, fell in the Caucasian-associated ancestry cluster. General study results and limits: Exclusion as indistinguishable affected some V segments, including TRBV6-2 and TRBV6-3. The study carried out a later analysis of TCR beta sequences. It associated approximately 15,000 of them with specific HLA alleles at a false discovery rate of 0.05.

The J segment lost 4 bases and the V segment lost 3 bases, leaving 6 bases of the junction unmatched. CDR1 GTSNPN and CDR2 SVGIG come from the germline V gene (reference sequence). The CDR3 extends over 14 amino acids. Regarding this clone: Its antigen is undetermined.

Primers for the PCR totalled 60 Vbeta and 13 Jbeta. Only in-frame clones appear in the TCRdb table, and some are missing; sequencing was by immunoSEQ multiplex PCR. Among 100,000 to 150,000 clones listed, approximately 87% were seen once. The receptor's source is a young man in good health and CMV-seropositive. Sequencing was carried out using PBMCs. The chain employs TRBV30 and TRBJ2-3; 8 bases are shared with TRBD2. The CDR3 here is CAWSVGGVADTQYF. The CDR3 nucleotides read TGTGCCTGGAGCGTCGGGGGGGTGGCAGATACGCAGTATTTT.